This T cell receptor beta chain was observed in a study of tumor and adjacent non-tumor tissue in lung cancer (dated by TCRdb to the late 2010s). As for the study more broadly: The cohort included 12 adenocarcinoma, a couple of squamous cell carcinoma and 1 small cell lung cancer patients. A total of roughly 130,000,000 productive TCRbeta reads were generated by sequencing, corresponding to an average of roughly 4 million reads per sample. The study compared bulk TCRbeta repertoires between lung tumor tissue and matched distant non-tumor lung tissue from over twelve lung cancer patients. The roughly 15 enrolled patients, of whom around 10 were men and 5 were women, were aged about 31 to 80 years and were diagnosed with TNM stage I to III disease. TCRbeta CDR3 sequencing was performed on under 35 paired specimens, with one tumor sample and one normal lung sample collected per patient. Here is what the overall study found, with its caveats: In normal lung, the top 100 clones accounted for a significantly larger cumulative share of the repertoire than in tumor tissue. Because peripheral blood was not sequenced, blood TCRbeta repertoires in the lung cancer patients of the study were not examined. Significantly higher TCR diversity was found in younger patients, and higher tumor TCR diversity was associated with shorter overall and disease-free survival. Only around 15 patients were included in the cohort, and the need for larger samples and more detailed clinical data was noted by the authors. The methods do not name the sequencing platform or mention unique molecular identifiers. TCR diversity (inverse Simpson) was significantly higher in tumor than in normal lung tissue (around 450 vs 150, P = 0.0075, Mann-Whitney U test).

The library relied on multiplex PCR. The sequencing machine was an Illumina HiSeq 2500. TCRbeta libraries were constructed through three rounds of nested PCR with primers (Table S4) according to protocols adapted from ARM-PCR. Before sequencing, PCR products of 200-500 bp were excised from the gel and purified with the QIAquick gel extraction kit. The paper's processing steps were these. Reads were cleaned using Trimmomatic, were merged into complete CDR3 sequences using FLASH, and were assigned to V(D)J germline segments using MiTCR. Clonal diversity was calculated as the inverse Simpson's index using VDJtools. In-frame sequences lacking a premature stop codon were counted as productive reads. TCRdb reprocessed the public reads (quality trimming at Q25 with fastp, clone calling with MiXCR) and kept in-frame beta chains. Rows matching on CDR3 protein sequence are summarized as one entry with the most common DNA and genes. Here the V and J calls rest on TCRdb's processing, not on the authors' analysis. In all, the sample holds approximately 76,000 distinct CDR3 sequences, and nearly 70% of those were seen once. The ten most abundant clones make up around 12% of the sample.

Points on this clonotype: It lacks a known antigen. An end of the junction differs from the germline gene, which may be a read error.

Bulk unsorted tissue served as the source for RNA extraction, and RNA quality was assessed using a NanoDrop ND-1000 and an Agilent 2100. Donors were newly diagnosed lung cancer patients admitted for thoracic surgery in China between August and November 2014, without prior chemotherapy. The study excluded patients who had received radiotherapy or chemotherapy before or who had another cancer at the same time. Surgical tissue pieces of 1-2 cm3 were preserved in RNAlater solution and were kept at -80 degrees C until use. The germline V gene supplies CDR1 SGHTA and CDR2 FQGTGA. There are 16 amino acids in the CDR3, from cysteine to phenylalanine inclusive. The retained sequence is limited to the CDR3, 48 bases, with the frame set at the first base.

The TCR was taken from an older woman with non-small cell lung cancer. The chain is made from TRBV7-3 and TRBJ2-1; 13 bases in the junction line up with TRBD2. The sample consisted of lung tumor tissue. The encoded CDR3 is CPSSQWTSGSWNEQFF. The DNA sequence follows: TGTCCCAGCAGCCAGTGGACTAGCGGGAGTTGGAATGAGCAGTTCTTC.